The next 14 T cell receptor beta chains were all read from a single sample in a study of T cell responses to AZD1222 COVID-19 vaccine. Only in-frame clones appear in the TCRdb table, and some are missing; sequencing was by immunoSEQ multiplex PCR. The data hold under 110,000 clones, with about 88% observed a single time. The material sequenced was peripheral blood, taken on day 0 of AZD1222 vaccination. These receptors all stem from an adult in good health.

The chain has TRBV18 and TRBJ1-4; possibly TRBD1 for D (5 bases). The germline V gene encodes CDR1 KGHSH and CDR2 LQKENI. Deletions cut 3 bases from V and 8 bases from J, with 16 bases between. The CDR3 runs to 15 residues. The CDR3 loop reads CASSPAAGSGEKLFF. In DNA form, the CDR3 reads TGTGCCAGCTCACCGGCGGCAGGGTCCGGGGAAAAACTGTTTTTT.

The DNA for the CDR3 is TGCAGCGTCTCAACCCCAGGGGGGTTCGGGCCCTACGAGCAGTACTTC. Translation: CSVSTPGGFGPYEQYF. The genes are TRBV29-1 and TRBJ2-7; perhaps TRBD1 as D (7 bases). The CDR3 has 16 residues. V was shortened by 6 bases and J by 2 bases, with 23 bases between the two germline ends. Germline V gives CDR1 SQVTM, CDR2 ANQGSEA.

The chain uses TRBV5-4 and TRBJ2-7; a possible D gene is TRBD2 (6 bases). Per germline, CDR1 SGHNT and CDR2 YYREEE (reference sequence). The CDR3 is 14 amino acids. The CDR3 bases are TGTGCTCCCCCACGGGAGCCTAGCTCCTACGAGCAGTACTTC. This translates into CAPPREPSSYEQYF. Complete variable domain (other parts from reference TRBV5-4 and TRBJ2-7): ETGVTQSPTHLIKTRGQQVTLRCSSQSGHNTVSWYQQALGQGPQFIFQYYREEENGRGNFPPRFSGLQFPNYSSELNVNALELDDSALYLCAPPREPSSYEQYFGPGTRLTVT.

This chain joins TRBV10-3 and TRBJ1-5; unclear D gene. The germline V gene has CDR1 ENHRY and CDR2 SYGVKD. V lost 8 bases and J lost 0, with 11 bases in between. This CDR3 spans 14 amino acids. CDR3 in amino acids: CAIGPQGSNQPQHF. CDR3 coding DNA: TGTGCCATCGGGCCTCAAGGTAGCAATCAGCCCCAGCATTTT.

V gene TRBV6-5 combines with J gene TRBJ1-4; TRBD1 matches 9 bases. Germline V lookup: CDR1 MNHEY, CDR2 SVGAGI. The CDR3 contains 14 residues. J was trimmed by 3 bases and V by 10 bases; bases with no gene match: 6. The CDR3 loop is CATEQGAANEKLFF. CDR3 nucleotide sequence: TGTGCCACGGAACAGGGGGCAGCTAATGAAAAACTGTTTTTT.

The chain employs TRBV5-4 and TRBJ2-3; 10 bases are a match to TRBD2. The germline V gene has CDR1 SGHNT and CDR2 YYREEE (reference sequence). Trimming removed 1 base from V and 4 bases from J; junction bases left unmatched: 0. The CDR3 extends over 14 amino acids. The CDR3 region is CASSLTSGADTQYF. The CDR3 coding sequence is TGTGCCAGCAGCTTGACTAGCGGGGCAGATACGCAGTATTTT.

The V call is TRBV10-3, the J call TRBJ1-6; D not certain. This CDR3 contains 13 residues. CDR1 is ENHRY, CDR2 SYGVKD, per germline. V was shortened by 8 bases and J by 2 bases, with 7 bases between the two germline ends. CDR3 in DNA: TGTGCCATCCTGGTCACCTATAATTCACCCCTCCACTTT. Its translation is CAILVTYNSPLHF.

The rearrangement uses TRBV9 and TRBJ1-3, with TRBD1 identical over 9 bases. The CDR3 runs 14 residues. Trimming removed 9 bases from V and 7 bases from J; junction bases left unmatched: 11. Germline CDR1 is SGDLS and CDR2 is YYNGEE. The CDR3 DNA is TGTGCCAACCGAACAGGGGGCGCTTGGAACACCATATATTTT. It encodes CANRTGGAWNTIYF.

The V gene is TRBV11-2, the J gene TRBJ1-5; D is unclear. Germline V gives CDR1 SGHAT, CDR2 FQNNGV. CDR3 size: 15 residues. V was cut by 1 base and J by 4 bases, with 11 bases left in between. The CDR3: CASSLAAVSNQPQHF. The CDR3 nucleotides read TGTGCCAGCAGCTTAGCGGCAGTATCTAATCAGCCCCAGCATTTT.

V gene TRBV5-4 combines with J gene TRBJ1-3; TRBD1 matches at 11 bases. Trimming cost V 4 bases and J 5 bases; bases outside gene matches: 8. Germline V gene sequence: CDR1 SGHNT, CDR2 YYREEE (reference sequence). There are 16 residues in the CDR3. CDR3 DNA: TGTGCCAGCAGCGGTGGACAGGGGGCGCCTAGAAACACCATATATTTT. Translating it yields CASSGGQGAPRNTIYF.

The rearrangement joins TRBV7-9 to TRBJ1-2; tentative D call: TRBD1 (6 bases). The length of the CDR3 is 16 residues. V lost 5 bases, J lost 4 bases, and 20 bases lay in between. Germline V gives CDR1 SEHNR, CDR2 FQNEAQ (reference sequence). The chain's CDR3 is CASSPLLTGRSYGYTF. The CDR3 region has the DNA TGTGCCAGCAGCCCTCTACTAACAGGGCGCAGCTATGGCTACACCTTC. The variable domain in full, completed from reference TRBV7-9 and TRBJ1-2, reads DTGVSQNPRHKITKRGQNVTFRCDPISEHNRLYWYRQTLGQGPEFLTYFQNEAQLEKSRLLSDRFSAERPKGSFSTLEIQRTEQGDSAMYLCASSPLLTGRSYGYTFGSGTRLTVV.

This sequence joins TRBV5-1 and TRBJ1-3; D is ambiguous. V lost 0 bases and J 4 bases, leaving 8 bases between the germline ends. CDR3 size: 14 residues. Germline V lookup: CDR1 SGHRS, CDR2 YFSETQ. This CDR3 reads CASSLDGVGNTIYF. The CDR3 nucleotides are TGCGCCAGCAGCTTGGACGGGGTAGGAAACACCATATATTTT.

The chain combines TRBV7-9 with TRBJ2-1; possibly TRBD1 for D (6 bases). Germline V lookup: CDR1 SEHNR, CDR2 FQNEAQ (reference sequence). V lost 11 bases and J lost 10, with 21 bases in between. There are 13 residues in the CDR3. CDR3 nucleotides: TGTGCCGCTAGGCCCGAGGGGGTTATCGAGCAGTTCTTC. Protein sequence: CAARPEGVIEQFF.

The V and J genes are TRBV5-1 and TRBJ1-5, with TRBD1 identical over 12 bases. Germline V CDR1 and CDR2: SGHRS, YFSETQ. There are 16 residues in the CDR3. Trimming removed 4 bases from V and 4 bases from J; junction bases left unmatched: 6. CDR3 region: CASSDGTGGANQPQHF. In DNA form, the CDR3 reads TGCGCCAGCAGCGACGGGACAGGGGGCGCGAATCAGCCCCAGCATTTT.